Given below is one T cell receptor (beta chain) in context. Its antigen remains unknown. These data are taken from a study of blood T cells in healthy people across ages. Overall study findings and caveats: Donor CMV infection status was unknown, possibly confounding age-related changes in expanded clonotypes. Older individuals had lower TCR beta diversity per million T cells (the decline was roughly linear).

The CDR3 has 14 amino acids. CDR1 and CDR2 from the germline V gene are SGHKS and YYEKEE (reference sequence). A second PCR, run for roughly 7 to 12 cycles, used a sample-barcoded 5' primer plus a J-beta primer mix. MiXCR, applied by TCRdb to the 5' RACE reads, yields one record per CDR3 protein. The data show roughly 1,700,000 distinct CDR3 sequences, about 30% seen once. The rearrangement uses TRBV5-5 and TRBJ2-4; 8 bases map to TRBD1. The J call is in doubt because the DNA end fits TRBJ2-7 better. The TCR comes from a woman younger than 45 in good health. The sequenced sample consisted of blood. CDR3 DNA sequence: TGTGCCAGCAGCTTGCCCAGGGGGCCTTACGAGCAGTACTTC. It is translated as CASSLPRGPYEQYF.